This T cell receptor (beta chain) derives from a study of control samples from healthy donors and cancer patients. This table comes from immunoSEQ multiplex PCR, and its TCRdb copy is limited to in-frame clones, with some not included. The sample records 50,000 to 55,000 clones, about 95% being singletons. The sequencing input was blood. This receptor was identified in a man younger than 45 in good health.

CDR3: CASSQDATPQYF. The CDR3 nucleotides are TGTGCCAGCAGCCAAGACGCCACTCCCCAGTACTTC. This chain links TRBV14 with TRBJ2-5; D remains ambiguous. Per germline, CDR1 SGHDN and CDR2 FVKESK. V was shortened by 0 bases and J by 9 bases, with 8 bases between the two germline ends. The CDR3 covers 12 residues.